Listed below are T cell receptor beta chains from one sample, sequenced in a study of OX40 agonist ivuxolimab in advanced cancers. Generated by immunoSEQ multiplex PCR, the TCRdb table keeps only in-frame clones and is missing some. The top ten clones hold 0.75% to 0.95% of a sample with 65,000 to 100,000 clones, 80% to 90% of them seen once. Sequenced material: CD4+ or CD8+ T cells sorted from blood, taken in a trial of the OX40 agonist ivuxolimab. The receptors derive from an adult with an advanced solid tumor such as melanoma, head and neck, liver or kidney cancer. CDR3s include the opening cysteine and the closing phenylalanine or tryptophan. A D gene is named only where the DNA matches it firmly. Rows give clone size only sometimes, using once, few, many, or a class for an expanded clone.

TRBJ2-7 | 16 | TRBD2 | TRBV6-1 | - | CASSERSGRRSYEQYF | TGTGCCAGCAGTGAACGGAGCGGGAGGCGCTCCTACGAGCAGTACTTC
TRBJ1-1 | 14 | TRBD1 | TRBV7-3 | - | CASSPDRGTTEAFF | TGTGCCAGCAGCCCAGACAGGGGGACCACTGAAGCTTTCTTT
TRBJ2-2 | 14 | - | TRBV5-1 | - | CASSLARDYGELFF | TGCGCCAGCAGCTTGGCCAGAGATTACGGGGAGCTGTTTTTT
TRBJ2-5 | 16 | TRBD2 | TRBV4-2 | once | CASSQDAAGGSETQYF | TGTGCCAGCAGCCAAGACGCGGCGGGAGGATCGGAGACCCAGTACTTC
TRBJ2-1 | 17 | - | TRBV4-1 | - | CASSQGAARGDYNEQFF | TGCGCCAGCAGCCAAGGGGCGGCCAGGGGAGATTACAATGAGCAGTTCTTC
TRBJ2-7 | 13 | TRBD1 | TRBV10-3 | few | CATRDSDSYEQYF | TGTGCCACTAGGGACAGCGACTCCTACGAGCAGTACTTC
TRBJ2-2 | 17 | TRBD2 | TRBV7-2 | - | CASSQQREGLNTGELFF | TGTGCCAGCAGCCAGCAGCGGGAGGGCCTAAACACCGGGGAGCTGTTTTTT
TRBJ1-5 | 15 | - | TRBV6-1 | - | CASSEGDTRNQPQHF | TGTGCCAGCAGTGAGGGGGACACTCGCAATCAGCCCCAGCATTTT
TRBJ2-7 | 13 | - | TRBV7-8 | - | CASNLDNTYEQYF | TGTGCCAGCAACCTTGACAATACCTACGAGCAGTACTTC
TRBJ1-5 | 11 | - | TRBV10-2 | - | CASSEGVAQHF | TGCGCCAGCAGTGAAGGGGTGGCCCAGCATTTT
TRBJ2-1 | 15 | - | TRBV15 | - | CATSRWLASGNEQFF | TGTGCCACCAGCAGATGGCTAGCGTCGGGCAATGAGCAGTTCTTC
TRBJ2-2 | 14 | TRBD1 | TRBV7-2 | - | CASSRDSATGELFF | TGTGCCAGCAGCAGGGACAGCGCCACCGGGGAGCTGTTTTTT
TRBJ2-7 | 16 | - | TRBV4-2 | - | CASSRGGTGPPYEQYF | TGTGCCAGCAGCCGGGGGGGCACGGGACCTCCCTACGAGCAGTACTTC
TRBJ2-1 | 22 | TRBD2 | TRBV18 | - | CASSPPLVWILAGEGSWNEQFF | TGTGCCAGCTCACCACCCCTCGTCTGGATACTAGCGGGAGAGGGCAGTTGGAATGAGCAGTTCTTC
TRBJ2-1 | 12 | - | TRBV27 | - | CASSTRGAEQFF | TGTGCCAGCAGTACCCGGGGAGCTGAGCAGTTCTTC
TRBJ2-3 | 14 | - | TRBV5-1 | - | CASSLGTSTDTQYF | TGCGCCAGCAGCTTGGGCACTAGCACAGATACGCAGTATTTT
TRBJ1-5 | 15 | - | TRBV18 | - | CASSPEQRSNQPQHF | TGTGCCAGCTCTCCCGAACAGCGCAGCAATCAGCCCCAGCATTTT
TRBJ2-1 | 12 | - | TRBV7-3 | - | CASSLGVGEQFF | TGTGCCAGCAGCTTAGGCGTCGGTGAGCAGTTCTTC
TRBJ1-4 | 14 | TRBD1 | TRBV7-2 | - | CASSRDSTNEKLFF | TGTGCCAGCAGCCGGGACAGTACTAATGAAAAACTGTTTTTT
TRBJ2-7 | 13 | - | TRBV19 | - | CASSLDDSYEQYF | TGTGCCAGTAGTTTGGACGATTCCTACGAGCAGTACTTC
TRBJ2-5 | 14 | - | TRBV2 | - | CASSDLSSGETQYF | TGTGCCAGCAGTGACTTGAGCAGCGGGGAGACCCAGTACTTC
TRBJ1-2 | 15 | - | TRBV5-4 | - | CASSQDPGKNYGYTF | TGCGCCAGCAGCCAAGATCCAGGGAAAAACTATGGCTACACCTTC
TRBJ1-3 | 18 | TRBD1 | TRBV11-1 | - | CASSLSPDRGLDGNTIYF | TGTGCCAGCAGCTTATCGCCAGACAGGGGGCTTGACGGAAACACCATATATTTT
TRBJ1-5 | 18 | - | TRBV30 | - | CAWSLRGGTYRGNQPQHF | TGTGCCTGGAGTTTAAGGGGAGGAACATATAGGGGCAATCAGCCCCAGCATTTT
TRBJ2-1 | 16 | TRBD1 | TRBV19 | - | CASLDRRDRGRDEQFF | TGTGCCAGTCTTGATAGAAGGGACAGGGGGCGAGATGAGCAGTTCTTC
TRBJ1-3 | 16 | - | TRBV19 | few | CASSASGTRDGNTIYF | TGTGCCAGTAGTGCCTCCGGGACCCGGGACGGAAACACCATATATTTT
TRBJ2-5 | 14 | - | TRBV14 | - | CASSPGILGETQYF | TGTGCCAGCAGCCCCGGAATTTTAGGGGAGACCCAGTACTTC
TRBJ2-5 | 15 | TRBD2 | TRBV7-2 | - | CASSLGGRGQETQYF | TGTGCCAGCAGCTTAGGCGGGAGGGGCCAAGAGACCCAGTACTTC
TRBJ2-1 | 14 | - | TRBV6-5 | - | CASSRSRIYNEQFF | TGTGCCAGCAGTAGGTCTAGAATTTACAATGAGCAGTTCTTC
TRBJ2-1 | 13 | TRBD2 | TRBV6-5 | - | CASSRASGGEQFF | TGTGCCAGCAGCCGAGCTAGCGGGGGTGAGCAGTTCTTC
TRBJ1-2 | 14 | - | TRBV7-9 | - | CASSPMLIDYGYTF | TGTGCCAGCAGCCCCATGCTAATTGACTATGGCTACACCTTC
TRBJ2-7 | 13 | - | TRBV27 | - | CASSLQGGYEQYF | TGTGCCAGCAGTTTACAGGGAGGCTACGAGCAGTACTTC
TRBJ1-5 | 15 | - | TRBV19 | - | CASRLQGWSNQPQHF | TGTGCCAGTAGGCTACAGGGCTGGAGCAATCAGCCCCAGCATTTT
TRBJ1-4 | 15 | - | TRBV4-3 | - | CASSQDPGRGEKLFF | TGCGCCAGCAGCCAAGACCCTGGACGGGGTGAAAAACTGTTTTTT
TRBJ1-3 | 17 | TRBD1 | TRBV10-3 | - | CAISKGQNFLSGNTIYF | TGTGCCATCAGCAAGGGACAGAACTTTTTATCTGGAAACACCATATATTTT
TRBJ1-3 | 13 | - | TRBV28 | - | CASSTSSGNTIYF | TGTGCCAGCAGCACCAGCTCTGGAAACACCATATATTTT
TRBJ1-1 | 13 | TRBD1 | TRBV6-1 | few | CASSPTGGPEAFF | TGTGCCAGCAGTCCGACAGGGGGACCTGAAGCTTTCTTT
TRBJ1-1 | 12 | - | TRBV14 | few | CASSLQGAEAFF | TGTGCCAGCAGCCTGCAGGGCGCTGAAGCTTTCTTT
TRBJ1-1 | 12 | - | TRBV5-1 | - | CASSLGDTEAFF | TGCGCCAGCAGCTTGGGGGACACTGAAGCTTTCTTT
TRBJ1-2 | 16 | - | TRBV6-1 | few | CASSDVQAGIGYGYTF | TGTGCCAGCAGTGATGTACAGGCTGGGATCGGCTATGGCTACACCTTC
TRBJ2-1 | 17 | TRBD2 | TRBV6-4 | - | CASSDPTSGSSYNEQFF | TGTGCCAGCAGTGACCCGACTAGCGGGAGCTCCTACAATGAGCAGTTCTTC
TRBJ1-2 | 14 | - | TRBV19 | - | CATNYRAADYGYTF | TGTGCCACTAACTACAGGGCAGCGGACTATGGCTACACCTTC
TRBJ1-2 | 16 | TRBD1 | TRBV4-1 | - | CASSQDERGQGYGYTF | TGCGCCAGCAGCCAAGATGAGCGTGGACAGGGGTATGGCTACACCTTC
TRBJ2-7 | 16 | TRBD2 | TRBV2 | - | CASAPRRLAVIYEQYF | TGTGCCAGCGCCCCTCGGCGGCTAGCGGTCATTTACGAGCAGTACTTC
TRBJ2-1 | 12 | - | TRBV12-5 | - | CASGPSTDEQFF | TGTGCTAGTGGCCCAAGTACGGATGAGCAGTTCTTC
TRBJ2-6 | 14 | TRBD1 | TRBV10-3 | once | CAISGTAGANVLTF | TGTGCCATCAGCGGGACAGCTGGGGCCAACGTCCTGACTTTC
TRBJ1-5 | 15 | - | TRBV19 | - | CASSIGEPFGSPQHF | TGTGCCAGTAGTATAGGGGAGCCTTTCGGATCGCCCCAGCATTTT
TRBJ2-7 | 15 | TRBD2 | TRBV5-4 | once | CASSPTSGGGYEQYF | TGTGCCAGCAGCCCGACTAGCGGGGGGGGCTACGAGCAGTACTTC
TRBJ1-4 | 15 | TRBD1 | TRBV28 | - | CASSSTQGAGEKLFF | TGTGCCAGCAGTTCGACACAGGGGGCGGGTGAAAAACTGTTTTTT
TRBJ2-2 | 13 | TRBD2 | TRBV29-1 | - | CSATAGGTGELFF | TGCAGTGCTACGGCGGGAGGCACCGGGGAGCTGTTTTTT
TRBJ2-3 | 16 | TRBD2 | TRBV5-1 | - | CASSLGASGGTDTQYF | TGCGCCAGCAGCTTGGGGGCTAGCGGGGGCACAGATACGCAGTATTTT
TRBJ2-2 | 12 | - | TRBV5-1 | - | CASSPLTGELFF | TGCGCCAGCAGCCCCCTTACCGGGGAGCTGTTTTTT